Below, 5 T cell receptor beta chains from the same sample are listed, as sequenced in a study of tumor and adjacent non-tumor tissue in lung cancer. The template was RNA from unsorted bulk tissue. Distant lung tissue was collected more than 3 cm away from the tumor edge. A modified ARM-PCR protocol with three rounds of nested PCR amplified TCRbeta. TCRdb re-called the multiplex PCR reads with MiXCR, one entry per CDR3 protein. The sample lists 44,000 or so distinct CDR3 sequences, roughly 62% occurring once. Material: distant non-tumor lung tissue. The receptors were gathered from a woman aged 40 to 50 with non-small cell lung cancer.

Comments on this clonotype: The CDR3 ends on some other residue instead of the conserved phenylalanine or tryptophan, so this is likely a read error. The chain is built from TRBV6-1 and TRBJ1-1, with D uncertain. V shed 8 bases and J shed 10 bases, with 17 bases lying between them. The CDR3 consists of 12 residues. Germline V gene lookup returns CDR1 MNHNS and CDR2 SASEGT. This chain's CDR3 is CASGRLPGGAFS. The CDR3 nucleotides read TGTGCCAGCGGTCGACTCCCCGGCGGAGCTTTCTCT.

This clonotype was counted at least ten times. The V gene is TRBV20-1, the J gene TRBJ2-5; TRBD1 might be the D (6 bases). V shed 3 bases and J shed 3 bases, with 11 bases lying between them. The CDR3 length is 13 residues. CDR1 DFQATT and CDR2 SNEGSKA come from the germline V gene (reference sequence). The chain's CDR3 is CSASRPGEETQYF. The CDR3 DNA sequence: TGCAGTGCTAGTCGCCCAGGGGAAGAGACCCAGTACTTC.

About this clonotype: The conserved final phenylalanine or tryptophan is absent from the CDR3, which likely points to a read error. The chain links TRBV28 to TRBJ2-3, with D maybe TRBD2 (6 bases). Germline CDR1 and CDR2: MDHEN and SYDVKM. This CDR3 is 16 amino acids long. V was shortened by 10 bases and J by 0 bases, with 20 bases between the two germline ends. CDR3 loop: CANRGMVGGSTDTQYL. DNA of the CDR3: TGTGCCAACAGAGGGATGGTGGGGGGAAGCACAGATACGCAGTATTTA.

Notes on this clonotype: One end of the junction varies from germline; a read error may be responsible. J is TRBJ2-2 and V is TRBV4-1; the match to TRBD2 covers 8 bases. CDR3 length: 17 residues. CDR1 MGHRA and CDR2 YSYEKL come from the germline V gene. The CDR3 region has the DNA TGCGCCAACAGCATCGTTACGCCGGGACTAGGGACTGGGGAGCTGTTTTTT. This codes for CANSIVTPGLGTGELFF.

As for this clonotype: A junction end diverges from the germline sequence, so it may reflect a read error. The chain couples TRBV12-3 or TRBV12-4 to TRBJ2-5; TRBD2 matches at 12 bases. This CDR3 region has 16 residues. As DNA, the CDR3 is TGTGCCAGCAATTTTAGGCTAGCGGGGGGGGAAGAGACCCAATACTTC. Protein sequence: CASNFRLAGGEETQYF.